Included here is one T cell receptor (beta chain) sequence, with context. Its antigen is not identified. The sample is drawn from a study of T cells in Graves' hyperthyroidism and ophthalmopathy. General observations from the study: In blood, most of the thyroid clonotypes expanded above 0.001 were also present.

This CDR3 comprises 14 residues. Germline V lookup: CDR1 MNHNS, CDR2 SASEGT. The trim removed 7 bases at V and 3 bases at J, leaving 4 bases unmatched. Amplified regions were TCR beta CDR3 sequences from RNA transcripts. The HTBI primer set served for first-round RT-PCR of the TCR CDR3. One entry per CDR3 protein, called by TCRdb with MiXCR from the multiplex PCR reads. The top ten clones hold 11% of a sample with about half a million distinct CDR3 sequences, approximately 25% of them seen once. The sequence was obtained from a woman in her twenties or thirties with Graves' ophthalmopathy. This chain connects TRBV6-1 to TRBJ1-3; TRBD1 agrees at 9 bases. The specimen was blood. Written as DNA, the CDR3 is TGTGCCAGCACTAGGACAGGGGTTGGAAACACCATATATTTT. Its protein is CASTRTGVGNTIYF.